The clone carrying this T cell receptor (beta chain) appeared a few times. What it recognizes is unknown. This CDR3 is built from 14 residues. V lost 0 bases and J 6 bases, leaving 9 bases between the germline ends. Per the germline V gene, CDR1 is LNHNV and CDR2 is YYDKDF (reference sequence). These data are taken from a study of a mutant IDH1 vaccine in newly diagnosed glioma. Study-level information: Patients came in for eight vaccinations, in weeks 1, 3, 5, 7, 11, 15, 19 and 23. Pretreatment consisted of radiotherapy, temozolomide, or both, with most receiving both.

The table came from immunoSEQ multiplex PCR; TCRdb's copy has only in-frame clones and leaves some out. The sample gives tens of thousands of clones, about 80% of which show up once; 5.5% to 7% is in the top ten. The time point: week 11, during vaccination. Vaccinated patients received 300 ug of mutant IDH1 20-mer peptide per dose, with topical imiquimod. This TCR derives from a man aged 45-60 years with glioma. Material: PBMCs, obtained from a glioma patient whose treatment included an IDH1 peptide vaccine. The chain is built from TRBV15 and TRBJ1-5; possible D gene TRBD1, 5 bases. The CDR3 coding sequence is TGTGCCACCAGCAGAGACAGGGTAGTTCAGCCCCAGCATTTT. It codes for CATSRDRVVQPQHF.